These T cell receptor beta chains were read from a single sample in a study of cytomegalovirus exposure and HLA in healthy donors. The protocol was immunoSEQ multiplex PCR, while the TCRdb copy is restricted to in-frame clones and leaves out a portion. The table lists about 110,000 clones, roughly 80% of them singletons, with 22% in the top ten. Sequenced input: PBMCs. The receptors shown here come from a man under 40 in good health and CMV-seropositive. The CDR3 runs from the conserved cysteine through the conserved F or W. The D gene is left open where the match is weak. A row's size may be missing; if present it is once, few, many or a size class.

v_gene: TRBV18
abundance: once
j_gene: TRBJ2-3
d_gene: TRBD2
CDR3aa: CASSRSRGGRMGTDTQYF
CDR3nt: TGTGCCAGCTCCCGATCCCGGGGGGGCCGTATGGGTACAGATACGCAGTATTTT

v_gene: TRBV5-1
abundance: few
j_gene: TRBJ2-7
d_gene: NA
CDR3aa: CASSFVESSYEQYF
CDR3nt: TGCGCCAGCAGCTTTGTGGAGAGCTCCTACGAGCAGTACTTC

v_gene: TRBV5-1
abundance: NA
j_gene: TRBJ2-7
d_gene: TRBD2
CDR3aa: CASSPGGVTYEQYF
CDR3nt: TGCGCCAGCAGCCCCGGGGGGGTAACGTACGAGCAGTACTTC

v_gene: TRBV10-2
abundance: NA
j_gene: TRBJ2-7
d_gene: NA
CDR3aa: CASSDPDSYEQYF
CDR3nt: TGCGCCAGCAGTGATCCAGATTCCTACGAGCAGTACTTC

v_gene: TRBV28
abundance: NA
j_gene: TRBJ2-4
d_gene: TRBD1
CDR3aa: CASSPTGGGWGIQYF
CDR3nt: TGTGCCAGCAGTCCGACAGGGGGGGGATGGGGGATTCAGTACTTC

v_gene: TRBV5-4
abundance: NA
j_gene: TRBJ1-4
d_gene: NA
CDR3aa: CASSLGGGREVEKLFF
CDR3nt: TGTGCCAGCAGCTTGGGGGGGGGTAGGGAAGTAGAAAAACTGTTTTTT

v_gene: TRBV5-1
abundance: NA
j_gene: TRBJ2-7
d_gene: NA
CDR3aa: CASSLRQGLNEQYF
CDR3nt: TGCGCCAGCAGCTTGAGGCAGGGATTGAACGAGCAGTACTTC

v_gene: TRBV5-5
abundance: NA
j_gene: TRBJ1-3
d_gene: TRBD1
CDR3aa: CASRRGLDGNTIYF
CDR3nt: TGTGCCAGCAGGAGGGGGCTAGATGGAAACACCATATATTTT

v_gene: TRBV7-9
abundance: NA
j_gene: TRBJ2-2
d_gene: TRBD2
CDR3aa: CASSLQAGTNTGELFF
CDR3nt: TGTGCCAGCAGCCTACAAGCGGGAACGAACACCGGGGAGCTGTTTTTT

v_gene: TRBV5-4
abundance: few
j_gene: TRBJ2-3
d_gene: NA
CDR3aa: CASSVTARDTQYF
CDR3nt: TGTGCCAGCAGCGTGACTGCGAGAGATACGCAGTATTTT

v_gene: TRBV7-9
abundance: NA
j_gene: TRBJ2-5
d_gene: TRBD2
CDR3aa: CSSSLADGLAGETQYF
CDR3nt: TGTTCCAGCAGCTTAGCCGACGGACTAGCCGGAGAGACCCAGTACTTC

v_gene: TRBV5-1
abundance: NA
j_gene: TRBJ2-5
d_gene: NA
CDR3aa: CASSLAGTVLGETQYF
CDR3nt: TGCGCCAGCAGCTTGGCCGGGACTGTCCTGGGGGAGACCCAGTACTTC

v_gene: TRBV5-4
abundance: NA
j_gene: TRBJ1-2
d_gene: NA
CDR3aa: CASTPGGATNYGYTF
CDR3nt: TGTGCCAGCACCCCGGGGGGTGCTACGAACTATGGCTACACCTTC

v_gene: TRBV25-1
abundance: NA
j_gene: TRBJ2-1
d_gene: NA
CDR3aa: CASSAARAEQFF
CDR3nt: TGTGCCAGCAGTGCCGCCAGGGCCGAGCAGTTCTTC

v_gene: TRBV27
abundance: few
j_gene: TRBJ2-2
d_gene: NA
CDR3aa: CASSLGGADTGELFF
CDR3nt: TGTGCCAGCAGTTTAGGGGGGGCTGACACCGGGGAGCTGTTTTTT

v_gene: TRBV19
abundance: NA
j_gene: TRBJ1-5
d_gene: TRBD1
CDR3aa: CASRLTGDGSLYSNQPQHF
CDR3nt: TGTGCCAGTAGGCTTACAGGGGACGGTAGCCTCTATAGCAATCAGCCCCAGCATTTT

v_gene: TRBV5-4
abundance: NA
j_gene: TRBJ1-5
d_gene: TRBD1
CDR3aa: CASSSWSDRVPTNNQPQHF
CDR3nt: TGTGCCAGCAGCTCGTGGTCCGACAGGGTCCCTACTAACAATCAGCCCCAGCATTTT

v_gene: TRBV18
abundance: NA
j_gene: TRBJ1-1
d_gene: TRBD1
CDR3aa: CASSRTGVAGTEAFF
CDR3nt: TGTGCCAGCTCACGTACAGGGGTCGCCGGCACTGAAGCTTTCTTT

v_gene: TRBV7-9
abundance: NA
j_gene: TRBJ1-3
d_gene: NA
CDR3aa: CASSLPGQISGNTIYF
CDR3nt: TGTGCCAGCAGCTTGCCGGGACAAATTTCTGGAAACACCATATATTTT

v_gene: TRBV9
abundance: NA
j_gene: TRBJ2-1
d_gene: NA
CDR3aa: CASSALSTIAYNEQFF
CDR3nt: TGTGCCAGCAGCGCCCTCTCGACTATAGCCTACAATGAGCAGTTCTTC

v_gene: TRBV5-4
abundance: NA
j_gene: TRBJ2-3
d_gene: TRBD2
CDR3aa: CASSFGLAGGLRATDTQYF
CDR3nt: TGTGCCAGCAGCTTCGGACTAGCGGGAGGGCTGAGGGCCACAGATACGCAGTATTTT

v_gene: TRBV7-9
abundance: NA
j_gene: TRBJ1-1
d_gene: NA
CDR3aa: CASSPGTEAFF
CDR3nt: TGTGCCAGCAGCCCGGGCACTGAAGCTTTCTTT

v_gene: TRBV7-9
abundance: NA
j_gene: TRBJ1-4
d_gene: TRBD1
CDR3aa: CSSYRQGNEKLFF
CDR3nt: TGTTCCAGCTACAGACAGGGGAACGAAAAACTGTTTTTT

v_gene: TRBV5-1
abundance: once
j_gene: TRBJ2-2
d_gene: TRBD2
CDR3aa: CASGGENPGELFF
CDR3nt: TGCGCCAGCGGGGGGGAGAACCCCGGGGAGCTGTTTTTT

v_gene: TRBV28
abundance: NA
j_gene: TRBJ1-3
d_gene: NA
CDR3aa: CASSSTGRNTIYF
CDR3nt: TGTGCCAGCAGTTCGACAGGAAGAAACACCATATATTTT

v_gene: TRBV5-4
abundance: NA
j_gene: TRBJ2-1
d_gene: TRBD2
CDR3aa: CASSVAGVFYNEQFF
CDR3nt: TGTGCCAGCAGCGTAGCGGGAGTCTTCTACAATGAGCAGTTCTTC

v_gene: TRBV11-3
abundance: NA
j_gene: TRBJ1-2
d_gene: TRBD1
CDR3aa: CASSLPGTGGWGYTF
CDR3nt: TGTGCCAGCAGCCTACCCGGGACAGGGGGATGGGGCTACACCTTC

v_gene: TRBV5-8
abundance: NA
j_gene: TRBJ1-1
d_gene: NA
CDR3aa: CASSFTLRSKNTEAFF
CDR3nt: TGTGCCAGCAGCTTCACTCTTCGGTCGAAGAACACTGAAGCTTTCTTT

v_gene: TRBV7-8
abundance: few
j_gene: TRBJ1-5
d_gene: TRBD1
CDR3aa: CASSPWQGGNQPQHF
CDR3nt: TGTGCCAGCAGCCCTTGGCAGGGGGGCAATCAGCCCCAGCATTTT

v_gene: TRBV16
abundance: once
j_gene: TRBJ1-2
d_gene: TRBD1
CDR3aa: CASSPNRLQGGYTF
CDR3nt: TGTGCCAGCAGCCCAAATCGGTTACAGGGGGGCTACACCTTC

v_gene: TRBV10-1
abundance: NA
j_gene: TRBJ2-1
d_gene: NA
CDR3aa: CASSRDLATNEQFF
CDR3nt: TGCGCCAGCAGCAGGGACCTAGCGACCAATGAGCAGTTCTTC

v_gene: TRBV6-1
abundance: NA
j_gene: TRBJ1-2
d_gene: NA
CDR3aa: CASSGKGDYGYTF
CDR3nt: TGTGCCAGCAGTGGAAAAGGGGACTATGGCTACACCTTC

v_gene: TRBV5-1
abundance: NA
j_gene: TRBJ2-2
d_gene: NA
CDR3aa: CASGPPGTGELFF
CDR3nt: TGCGCCAGCGGGCCTCCAGGGACCGGGGAGCTGTTTTTT

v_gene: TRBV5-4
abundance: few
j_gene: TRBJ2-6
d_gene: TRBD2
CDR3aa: CASSLAYLAGDGANVLTF
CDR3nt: TGTGCCAGCAGCTTGGCTTACCTAGCGGGAGATGGGGCCAACGTCCTGACTTTC

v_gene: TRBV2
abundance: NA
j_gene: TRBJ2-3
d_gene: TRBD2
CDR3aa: CATGLAGVTDTQYF
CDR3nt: TGTGCCACCGGACTAGCGGGAGTCACAGATACGCAGTATTTT

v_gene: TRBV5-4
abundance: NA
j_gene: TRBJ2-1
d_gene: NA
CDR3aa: CASSLRGYNEQFF
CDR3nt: TGTGCCAGCAGCCTCCGGGGCTACAATGAGCAGTTCTTC

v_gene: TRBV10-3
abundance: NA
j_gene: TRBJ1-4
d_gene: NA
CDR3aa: CAISGQFQNEKLFF
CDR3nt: TGTGCCATCAGTGGACAGTTCCAAAATGAAAAACTGTTTTTT